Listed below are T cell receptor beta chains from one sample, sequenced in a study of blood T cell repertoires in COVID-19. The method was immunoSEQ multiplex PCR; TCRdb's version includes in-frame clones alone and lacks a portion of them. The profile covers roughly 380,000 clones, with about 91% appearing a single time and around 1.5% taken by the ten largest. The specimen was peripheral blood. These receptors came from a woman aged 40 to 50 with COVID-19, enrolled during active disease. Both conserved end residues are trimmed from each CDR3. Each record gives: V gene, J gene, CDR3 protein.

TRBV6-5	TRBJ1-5	ASRRDAGNQPQH
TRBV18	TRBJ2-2	ASSLDSPNTGELF
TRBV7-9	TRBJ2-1	ASSLGLSASGRNEQF
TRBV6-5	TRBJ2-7	ASRPGQGQERQY
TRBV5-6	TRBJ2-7	ASSETGASSYEQY
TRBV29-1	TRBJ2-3	SVPTWGGSTDTQY
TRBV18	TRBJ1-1	ASSGQGETEAF
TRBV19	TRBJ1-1	ASIDPGGNTEAF
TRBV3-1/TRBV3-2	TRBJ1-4	ASSLNAELF
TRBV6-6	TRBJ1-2	ASSYSRTNYGYT
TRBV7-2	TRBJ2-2	ASSLPGLAGGNTGELF
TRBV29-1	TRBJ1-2	SVEPGPNYGYT
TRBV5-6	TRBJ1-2	ASSLALGGMVYGYT
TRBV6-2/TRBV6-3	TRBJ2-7	ASSSGGRLLEQY
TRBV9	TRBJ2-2	ASSAKGLAGYTGELF
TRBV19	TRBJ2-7	ASSTSSGPYEQY